This entry features one TCR beta chain sequence. The data are from a study of OX40 agonist ivuxolimab in advanced cancers. The data were produced by immunoSEQ multiplex PCR, yet TCRdb's version contains in-frame clones alone and is incomplete. This table holds roughly 93,000 clones, around 92% found once. The CDR3 totals 14 residues. Trimming took 6 bases from V and 5 from J, leaving 16 bases between them. Looked up from germline, CDR1 is MNHNS and CDR2 is SASEGT. This sample comprised CD4+ or CD8+ T cells sorted from blood, obtained in a trial of the OX40 agonist ivuxolimab. The TCR comes from an adult with an advanced solid tumor such as melanoma, head and neck, liver or kidney cancer. The chain is built from TRBV6-1 and TRBJ1-1; D is possibly TRBD1 (6 bases). The CDR3 DNA reads as TGTGCCAGCAGCCCCCGGGGGCCGGGGACTGAAGCTTTCTTT. Translated: CASSPRGPGTEAFF.